These 21 T cell receptor beta chains came from one sample sequenced in a study of technical replicates of blood from four donors. Clones were sequenced by immunoSEQ multiplex PCR, and TCRdb holds only the in-frame ones, with some missing. The data show about 68,000 clones, around 97% seen once. Sequencing input: T cells isolated from PBMCs. These TCRs come from a human donor in good health.

This chain connects TRBV30 to TRBJ1-2; the D gene is possibly TRBD1 (5 bases). This CDR3 has 12 amino acids. Trimming took 0 bases from V and 6 from J, leaving 8 bases between them. Germline CDR1 reads GTSNPN; CDR2 reads SVGIG (reference sequence). The CDR3 reads CAWSVLQDGYTF. The CDR3 DNA follows: TGTGCCTGGAGTGTACTACAGGATGGCTACACCTTC. Complete variable domain (other parts from reference TRBV30 and TRBJ1-2): SQTIHQWPATLVQPVGSPLSLECTVEGTSNPNLYWYRQAAGRGLQLLFYSVGIGQISSEVPQNLSASRPQDRQFILSSKKLLLSDSGFYLCAWSVLQDGYTFGSGTRLTVV.

This clone has a single count. This CDR3 is CASSFGQGRYNEQFF. DNA of the CDR3: TGTGCCAGCAGCTTCGGACAAGGGCGTTACAATGAGCAGTTCTTC. The J gene is TRBJ2-1, the V gene TRBV11-2, with D perhaps TRBD1 (5 bases). The CDR3 spans 15 residues. V lost 3 bases to trimming and J lost 4 bases, with 13 bases between them. Germline values: CDR1 SGHAT, CDR2 FQNNGV.

The table lists this clone with a count of one. V and J are TRBV4-1 and TRBJ2-7; 8 bases match TRBD1. Trimming took 1 base from V and 2 from J; bases not matched to a gene: 4. The CDR3 consists of 15 residues. Germline V CDR1 and CDR2: MGHRA, YSYEKL. The CDR3 is CASSQGTGWTYEQYF. The CDR3 DNA reads TGCGCCAGCAGCCAAGGGACAGGGTGGACCTACGAGCAGTACTTC.

This clone occurred once. This chain uses TRBV2 with TRBJ2-1, with TRBD2 identical over 11 bases. Germline CDR1 is SNHLY and CDR2 is FYNNEI. The CDR3 sequence is 13 residues long. The V and J ends lost 10 bases and 7 bases, in that order; junction bases with no gene match: 6. The CDR3 sequence: CAIRLAGRNEQFF. The CDR3 DNA sequence: TGTGCCATCCGACTAGCGGGAAGGAATGAGCAGTTCTTC. Supplemented by reference TRBV2 and TRBJ2-1, the full variable domain reads EPEVTQTPSHQVTQMGQEVILRCVPISNHLYFYWYRQILGQKVEFLVSFYNNEISEKSEIFDDQFSVERPDGSNFTLKIRSTKLEDSAMYFCAIRLAGRNEQFFGPGTRLTVL.

The V and J genes are TRBV9 and TRBJ2-1; D is ambiguous. Trimming took 4 bases from V and 3 from J, leaving 5 bases between them. Germline V lookup: CDR1 SGDLS, CDR2 YYNGEE. This CDR3 contains 12 residues. CDR3: CASSPNYNEQFF. The CDR3 bases are TGTGCCAGCAGCCCTAACTACAATGAGCAGTTCTTC.

The genes are TRBV5-6 and TRBJ1-6; D is undetermined. Per germline, CDR1 SGHDT and CDR2 YYEEEE. The CDR3 is made up of 14 amino acids. Trimming shortened V by 1 base and J by 9 bases, and 11 bases separated the two germline ends. CDR3 protein: CASSLYGYGSPLHF. The CDR3 DNA is TGTGCCAGCAGCTTGTACGGGTATGGTTCACCCCTCCACTTT.

V is TRBV7-9 and J is TRBJ2-7; maybe TRBD1 (5 bases). Trimming cost V 5 bases and J 4 bases, with 9 bases left between them. Germline V lookup: CDR1 SEHNR, CDR2 FQNEAQ (reference sequence). The CDR3 sequence is 12 residues long. The DNA of the CDR3 is TGTGCCAGCAGCCCAGGGATTTACGAGCAGTACTTC. Translated: CASSPGIYEQYF.

V is TRBV27 and J is TRBJ2-7; 11 bases map to TRBD2. Trimming at V came to 8 bases and at J to 3 bases, leaving 6 bases not matched to a gene. The CDR3 has 14 residues. CDR1 MNHEY and CDR2 SMNVEV come from the germline V gene (reference sequence). CDR3 sequence (DNA): TGTGCCAGCCAGGGACTAGCGGACGACTACGAGCAGTACTTC. Its protein is CASQGLADDYEQYF.

This clone showed up just once. The genes are TRBV5-4 and TRBJ2-3; 9 bases align to TRBD2. Trimming cost V 0 bases and J 6 bases; bases outside gene matches: 2. This CDR3 is 14 amino acids long. CDR1 and CDR2 from the germline V gene are SGHNT and YYREEE (reference sequence). CDR3 DNA: TGTGCCAGCAGCTTGGACCTAGCGGGGGATACGCAGTATTTT. It is translated as CASSLDLAGDTQYF.

The chain couples TRBV2 to TRBJ2-7; 11 nucleotides match TRBD2. V shed 6 bases and J 9 bases; nucleotides not matched to a gene: 7. Germline values: CDR1 SNHLY, CDR2 FYNNEI. This CDR3 is built from 13 residues. CDR3 nucleotide sequence: TGTGCCAGCAGGGGACTAGCGGAGGCGGGGCAGTACTTC. Its protein is CASRGLAEAGQYF.

Remarks on this clone: The junction departs from the called germline gene at one end, perhaps through a read error. The J gene is TRBJ2-7, the V gene TRBV11-2; 9 bases agree with TRBD2. Per germline, CDR1 SGHAT and CDR2 FQNNGV. The CDR3 has 17 amino acids. Here the CDR3 DNA reads TGTGCCAGCAGCTCCATAAGGGGTAGCGGGAGCTCCCACGAGCAGTACTTC. It translates to CASSSIRGSGSSHEQYF.

CDR3 residues: CASSAWLEAASFHEQYF. CDR3 DNA sequence: TGTGCCAGCAGTGCATGGCTGGAGGCAGCTAGCTTCCACGAGCAGTACTTC. The gene calls are TRBV6-1 and TRBJ2-7; TRBD2 is a possible D gene (5 bases). The V and J ends lost 4 bases and 5 bases respectively, with 24 bases between them. The length of the CDR3 is 17 residues. CDR1 is MNHNS, CDR2 SASEGT, per germline.

The chain is built from TRBV7-2 and TRBJ2-2, with 7 nucleotides matching TRBD1. The CDR3 is 17 residues long. Germline V gene data show CDR1 as SGHTA and CDR2 as FQGNSA. J gave up 4 bases and V 2 bases, and 10 bases lay outside the gene matches. In nucleotides, the CDR3 is TGTGCCAGCAGCTTAAGCATAACCGGGACAGTCACCGGGGAGCTGTTTTTT. Translation gives CASSLSITGTVTGELFF. The full variable domain, rest sourced from reference TRBV7-2 and TRBJ2-2, is GAGVSQSPSNKVTEKGKDVELRCDPISGHTALYWYRQSLGQGLEFLIYFQGNSAPDKSGLPSDRFSAERTGGSVSTLTIQRTQQEDSAVYLCASSLSITGTVTGELFFGEGSRLTVL.

The gene calls are TRBV30 and TRBJ2-1; 8 nucleotides line up with TRBD2. Germline V gives CDR1 GTSNPN, CDR2 SVGIG (reference sequence). V dropped 1 base and J dropped 7; count of bases not matched to a gene: 6. The CDR3 runs 14 residues. Here the CDR3 reads CAWSAGGPSNEQFF. CDR3 DNA: TGTGCCTGGAGTGCGGGAGGGCCTAGTAATGAGCAGTTCTTC.

The V and J genes are TRBV15 and TRBJ2-5; 14 bases align to TRBD2. Germline lookup yields CDR1 LNHNV and CDR2 YYDKDF (reference sequence). V trimming: 0 bases; J trimming: 4 bases; junction bases outside the gene matches: 1. The CDR3 extends over 16 amino acids. The CDR3, as DNA: TGTGCCACCAGCAGAGATGGGACTAGCGGGAGAGAGACCCAGTACTTC. It encodes CATSRDGTSGRETQYF.

The V gene is TRBV7-3, the J gene TRBJ2-1, with a weak D call TRBD1 (6 bases). Germline CDR1 and CDR2: SGHTA and FQGTGA. The CDR3 length is 14 residues. Deletions cut 0 bases from V and 5 bases from J, with 8 bases between. CDR3 nucleotide sequence: TGTGCCAGCAGCTTAACCGGGACAAACAATGAGCAGTTCTTC. Encoded protein: CASSLTGTNNEQFF.

The chain carries TRBV7-9 and TRBJ1-2; tentatively, D is TRBD1 (5 bases). This CDR3 is built from 14 residues. CDR1 is SEHNR and CDR2 is FQNEAQ in the germline V gene (reference sequence). The V gene lost 0 bases and the J gene lost 3 bases, with 8 bases spanning the gap. This chain's CDR3 is CASSLASGDYGYTF. DNA for the CDR3: TGTGCCAGCAGCTTAGCGTCGGGGGACTATGGCTACACCTTC. The full variable domain, its missing parts supplied by reference TRBV7-9 and TRBJ1-2, is DTGVSQNPRHKITKRGQNVTFRCDPISEHNRLYWYRQTLGQGPEFLTYFQNEAQLEKSRLLSDRFSAERPKGSFSTLEIQRTEQGDSAMYLCASSLASGDYGYTFGSGTRLTVV.

The rearrangement links TRBV5-1 to TRBJ2-3; D remains ambiguous. V lost 7 bases and J lost 0, with 6 bases in between. Germline values: CDR1 SGHRS, CDR2 YFSETQ. The CDR3 is 12 amino acids. CDR3 coding DNA: TGCGCCAGCCACTCTAGCACAGATACGCAGTATTTT. As protein: CASHSSTDTQYF.

The chain joins TRBV29-1 to TRBJ2-3; 7 bases map to TRBD2. With 7 bases clipped from V and 2 bases from J, the junction kept 12 bases outside the gene matches. Germline V lookup: CDR1 SQVTM, CDR2 ANQGSEA. The CDR3 totals 15 residues. CDR3 loop: CSEAHGGIFTDTQYF. As DNA, the CDR3 is TGCAGCGAGGCCCACGGGGGGATATTCACAGATACGCAGTATTTT.

The chain carries TRBV6-6 and TRBJ1-5, with D possibly TRBD1 on 6 matching bases. The CDR3 contains 15 residues. Trimming removed 4 bases at V and 1 base at J, with 11 bases between. Germline CDR1 and CDR2: MNHNY and SVGAGI (reference sequence). The CDR3 loop is CASSFLGQSNQPQHF. The CDR3 nucleotides read TGTGCCAGCAGTTTTCTCGGACAGAGCAATCAGCCCCAGCATTTT.

This chain joins TRBV2 and TRBJ1-1, with D tentatively TRBD1 (5 bases). There are 14 residues in the CDR3. V was clipped by 4 bases and J by 8 bases, with 17 bases between them. CDR1 and CDR2 (germline): SNHLY, FYNNEI. CDR3 in amino acids: CASSGWGQNPEAFF. The CDR3 DNA sequence: TGTGCCAGCAGTGGTTGGGGCCAGAATCCCGAAGCTTTCTTT.